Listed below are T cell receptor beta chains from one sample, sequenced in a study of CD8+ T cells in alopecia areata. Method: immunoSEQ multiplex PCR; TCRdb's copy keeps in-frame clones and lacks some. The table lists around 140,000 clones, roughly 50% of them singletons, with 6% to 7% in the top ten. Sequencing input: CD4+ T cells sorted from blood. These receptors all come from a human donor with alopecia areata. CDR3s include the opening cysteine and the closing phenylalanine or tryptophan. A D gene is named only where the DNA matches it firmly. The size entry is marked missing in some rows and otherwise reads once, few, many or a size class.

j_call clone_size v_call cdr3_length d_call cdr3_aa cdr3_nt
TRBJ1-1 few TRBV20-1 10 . CSAIDTEAFF TGCAGTGCTATCGACACTGAAGCTTTCTTT
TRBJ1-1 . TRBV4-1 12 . CASSQVGLEAFF TGCGCCAGCAGCCAAGTTGGGTTAGAAGCTTTCTTT
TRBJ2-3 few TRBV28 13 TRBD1 CASSKGDSSAQYF TGTGCCAGCAGTAAAGGGGACAGTTCAGCGCAGTATTTT
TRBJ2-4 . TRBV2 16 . CASSDQQGWTKNIQYF TGTGCCAGCAGTGATCAGCAGGGGTGGACCAAAAACATTCAGTACTTC
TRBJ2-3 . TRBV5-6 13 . CASSSRLTDTQYF TGTGCCAGCAGTAGTCGACTCACAGATACGCAGTATTTT
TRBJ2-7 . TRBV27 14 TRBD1 CASSLLDREHEQYF TGTGCCAGCAGTTTATTGGACAGGGAACACGAGCAGTACTTC
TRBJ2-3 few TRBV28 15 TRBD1 CASSSGQGVTDTQYF TGTGCCAGCAGTTCAGGACAGGGTGTTACAGATACGCAGTATTTT
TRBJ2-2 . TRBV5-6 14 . CASSLALNTGELFF TGTGCCAGCAGCTTGGCCCTTAACACCGGGGAGCTGTTTTTT
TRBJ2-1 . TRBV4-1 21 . CASSHPRRRRGGPPNANEQFF TGCGCCAGCAGCCACCCAAGACGGAGGAGGGGAGGCCCGCCTAATGCGAATGAGCAGTTCTTC
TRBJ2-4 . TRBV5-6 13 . CASSPWGADIQYF TGTGCCAGCAGCCCCTGGGGGGCGGACATTCAGTACTTC
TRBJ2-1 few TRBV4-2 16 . CASSQVKGPPYNEQFF TGTGCCAGCAGCCAAGTAAAGGGACCTCCCTACAATGAGCAGTTCTTC
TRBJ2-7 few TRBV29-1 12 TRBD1 CSVPGQRFGQYF TGCAGCGTTCCGGGACAGCGTTTCGGGCAGTACTTC
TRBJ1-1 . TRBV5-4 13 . CASSPINGQEAFF TGTGCCAGCAGCCCTATTAATGGACAGGAAGCTTTCTTT
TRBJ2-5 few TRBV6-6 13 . CASTPFLQETQYF TGTGCCAGCACCCCGTTTCTCCAAGAGACCCAGTACTTC
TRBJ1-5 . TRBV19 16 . CASHDAGMVAYQPQHF TGTGCCAGCCACGATGCGGGGATGGTCGCTTATCAGCCCCAGCATTTT